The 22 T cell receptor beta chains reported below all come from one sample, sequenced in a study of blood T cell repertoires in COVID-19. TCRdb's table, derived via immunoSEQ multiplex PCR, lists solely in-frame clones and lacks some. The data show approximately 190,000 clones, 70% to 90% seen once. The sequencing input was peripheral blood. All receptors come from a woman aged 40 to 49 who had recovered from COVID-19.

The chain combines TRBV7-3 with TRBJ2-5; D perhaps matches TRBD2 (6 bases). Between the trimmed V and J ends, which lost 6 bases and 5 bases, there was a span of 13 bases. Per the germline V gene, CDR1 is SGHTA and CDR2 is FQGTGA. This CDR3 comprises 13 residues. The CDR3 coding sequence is TGTGCCAGCAGTCCCGGGACTCGGGAGACCCAGTACTTC. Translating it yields CASSPGTRETQYF.

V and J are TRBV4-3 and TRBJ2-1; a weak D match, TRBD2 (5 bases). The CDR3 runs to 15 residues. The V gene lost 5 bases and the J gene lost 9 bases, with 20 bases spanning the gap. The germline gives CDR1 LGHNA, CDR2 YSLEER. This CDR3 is CASSDAKRGFSEQFF. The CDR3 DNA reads TGCGCCAGCAGCGATGCGAAGCGAGGGTTCAGTGAGCAGTTCTTC.

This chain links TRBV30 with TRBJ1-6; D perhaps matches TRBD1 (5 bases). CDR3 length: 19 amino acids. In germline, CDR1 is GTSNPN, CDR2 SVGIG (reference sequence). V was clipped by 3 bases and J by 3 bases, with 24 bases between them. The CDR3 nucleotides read TGTGCCTGGAGACCCCGGCCCGAAGAGAAGGGGCTCTATAATTCACCCCTCCACTTT. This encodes CAWRPRPEEKGLYNSPLHF.

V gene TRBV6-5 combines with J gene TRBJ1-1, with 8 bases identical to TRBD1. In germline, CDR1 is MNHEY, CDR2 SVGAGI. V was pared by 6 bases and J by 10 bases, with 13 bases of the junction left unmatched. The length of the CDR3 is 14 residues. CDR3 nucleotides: TGTGCCAGCAGCTACCCCGAGGACAGGGTTCCAGCTTTCTTT. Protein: CASSYPEDRVPAFF.

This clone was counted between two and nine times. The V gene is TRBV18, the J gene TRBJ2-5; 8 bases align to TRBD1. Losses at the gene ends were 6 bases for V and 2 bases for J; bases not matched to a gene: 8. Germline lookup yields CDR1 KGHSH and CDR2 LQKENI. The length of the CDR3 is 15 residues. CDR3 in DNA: TGTGCCAGCTCCTCCACAGGGGGGCGGCAAGAGACCCAGTACTTC. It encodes CASSSTGGRQETQYF. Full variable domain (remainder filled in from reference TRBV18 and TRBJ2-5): NAGVMQNPRHLVRRRGQEARLRCSPMKGHSHVYWYRQLPEEGLKFMVYLQKENIIDESGMPKERFSAEFPKEGPSILRIQQVVRGDSAAYFCASSSTGGRQETQYFGPGTRLLVL.

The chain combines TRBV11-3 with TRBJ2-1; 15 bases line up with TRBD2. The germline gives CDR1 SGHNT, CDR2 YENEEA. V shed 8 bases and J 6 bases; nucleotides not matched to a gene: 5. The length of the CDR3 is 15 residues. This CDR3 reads CASARTSGRGNEQFF. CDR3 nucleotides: TGTGCCAGCGCGCGGACTAGCGGGAGGGGCAATGAGCAGTTCTTC.

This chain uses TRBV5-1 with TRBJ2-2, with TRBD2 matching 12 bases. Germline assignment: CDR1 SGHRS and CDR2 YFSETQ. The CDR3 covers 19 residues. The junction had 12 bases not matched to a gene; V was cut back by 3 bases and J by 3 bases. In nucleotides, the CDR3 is TGCGCCAGCAGCTCCCAAACACTAGCGGGAGGCCCTCACACCGGGGAGCTGTTTTTT. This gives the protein CASSSQTLAGGPHTGELFF.

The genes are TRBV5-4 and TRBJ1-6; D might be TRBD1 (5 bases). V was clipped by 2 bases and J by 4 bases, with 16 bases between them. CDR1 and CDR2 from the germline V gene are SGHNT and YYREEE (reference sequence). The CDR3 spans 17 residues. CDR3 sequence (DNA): TGTGCCAGCAGCTTTTTTGCTTCGACAGATTATAATTCACCCCTCCACTTT. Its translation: CASSFFASTDYNSPLHF.

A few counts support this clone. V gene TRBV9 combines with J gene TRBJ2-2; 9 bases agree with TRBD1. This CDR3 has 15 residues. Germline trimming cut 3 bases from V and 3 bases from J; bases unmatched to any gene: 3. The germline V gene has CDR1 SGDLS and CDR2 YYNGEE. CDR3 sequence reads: CASSEGQGYTGELFF. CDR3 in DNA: TGTGCCAGCAGCGAGGGACAGGGATACACCGGGGAGCTGTTTTTT.

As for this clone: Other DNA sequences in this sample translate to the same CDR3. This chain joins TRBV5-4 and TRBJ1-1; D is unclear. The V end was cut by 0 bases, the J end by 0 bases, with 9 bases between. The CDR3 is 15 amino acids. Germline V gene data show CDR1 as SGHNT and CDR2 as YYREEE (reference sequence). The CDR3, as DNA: TGTGCCAGCAGCTTGGCCGCAGTGATGAACACTGAAGCTTTCTTT. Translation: CASSLAAVMNTEAFF.

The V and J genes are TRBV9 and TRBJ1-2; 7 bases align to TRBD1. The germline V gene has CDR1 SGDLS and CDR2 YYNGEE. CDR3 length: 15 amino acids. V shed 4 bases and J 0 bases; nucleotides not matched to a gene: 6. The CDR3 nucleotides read TGTGCCAGCAGCTCCACAGGGGCCCCTAACTATGGCTACACCTTC. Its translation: CASSSTGAPNYGYTF.

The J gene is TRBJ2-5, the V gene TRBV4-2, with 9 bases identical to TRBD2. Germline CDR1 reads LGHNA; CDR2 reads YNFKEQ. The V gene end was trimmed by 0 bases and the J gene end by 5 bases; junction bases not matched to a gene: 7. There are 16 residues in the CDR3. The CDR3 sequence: CASSQDPSGIGETQYF. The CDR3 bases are TGTGCCAGCAGCCAAGACCCTAGCGGGATCGGTGAGACCCAGTACTTC.

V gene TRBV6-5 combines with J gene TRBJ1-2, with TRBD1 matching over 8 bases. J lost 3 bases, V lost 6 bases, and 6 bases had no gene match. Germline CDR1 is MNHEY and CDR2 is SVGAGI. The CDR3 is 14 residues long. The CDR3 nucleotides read TGTGCCAGCAGGACGAAGGACAGGGACTATGGCTACACCTTC. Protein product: CASRTKDRDYGYTF.

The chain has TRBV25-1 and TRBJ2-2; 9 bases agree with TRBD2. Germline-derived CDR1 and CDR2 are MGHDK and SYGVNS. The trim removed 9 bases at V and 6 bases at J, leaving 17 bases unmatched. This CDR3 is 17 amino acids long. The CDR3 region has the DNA TGTGCCAGAAGCCAACAGCGGGAGGTCCCTGTCCCCGGGGAGCTGTTTTTT. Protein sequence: CARSQQREVPVPGELFF.

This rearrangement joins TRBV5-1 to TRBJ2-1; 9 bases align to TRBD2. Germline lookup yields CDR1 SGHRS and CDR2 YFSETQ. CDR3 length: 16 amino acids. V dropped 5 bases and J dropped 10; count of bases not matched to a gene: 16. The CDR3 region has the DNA TGCGCCAGCAGTCGGGCTTTGGGAGCGGGAGGAGAGGAGCAGTTCTTC. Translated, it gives CASSRALGAGGEEQFF.

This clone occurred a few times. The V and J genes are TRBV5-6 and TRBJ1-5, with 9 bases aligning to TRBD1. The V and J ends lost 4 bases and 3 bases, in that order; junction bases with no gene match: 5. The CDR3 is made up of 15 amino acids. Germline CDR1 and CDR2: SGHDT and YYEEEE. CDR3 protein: CASSNGQGSNQPQHF. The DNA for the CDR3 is TGTGCCAGCAGCAACGGACAGGGGTCCAATCAGCCCCAGCATTTT.

CDR3 loop: CATSDPPSDEQFF. As DNA, the CDR3 is TGTGCCACCAGTGACCCTCCCAGCGATGAGCAGTTCTTC. The V and J genes are TRBV24-1 and TRBJ2-1; D gene uncertain. Trimming shortened V by 4 bases and J by 8 bases, and 11 bases separated the two germline ends. This CDR3 is built from 13 residues. Germline V gene lookup returns CDR1 KGHDR and CDR2 SFDVKD.

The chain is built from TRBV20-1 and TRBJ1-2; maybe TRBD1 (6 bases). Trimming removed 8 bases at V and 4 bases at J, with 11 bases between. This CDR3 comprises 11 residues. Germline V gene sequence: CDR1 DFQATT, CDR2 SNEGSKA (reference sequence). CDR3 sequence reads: CSSAGVYGYTF. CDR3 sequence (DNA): TGCAGTTCCGCAGGGGTCTATGGCTACACCTTC.

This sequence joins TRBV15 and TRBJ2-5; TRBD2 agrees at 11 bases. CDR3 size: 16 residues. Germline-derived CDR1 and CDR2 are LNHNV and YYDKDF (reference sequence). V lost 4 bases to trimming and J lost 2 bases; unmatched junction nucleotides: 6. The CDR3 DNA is TGTGCCACCAGCATTTTAGCGGGAGGGGGGCAAGAGACCCAGTACTTC. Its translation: CATSILAGGGQETQYF.

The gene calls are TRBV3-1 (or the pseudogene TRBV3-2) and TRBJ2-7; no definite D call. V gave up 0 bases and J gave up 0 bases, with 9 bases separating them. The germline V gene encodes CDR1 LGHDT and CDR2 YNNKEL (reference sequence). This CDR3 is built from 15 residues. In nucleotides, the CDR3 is TGTGCCAGCAGCCAAGATCGTATTAGCTCCTACGAGCAGTACTTC. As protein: CASSQDRISSYEQYF.

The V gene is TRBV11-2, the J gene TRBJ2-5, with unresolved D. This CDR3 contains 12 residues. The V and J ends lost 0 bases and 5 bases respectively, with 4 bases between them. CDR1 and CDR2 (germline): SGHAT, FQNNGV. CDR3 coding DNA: TGTGCCAGCAGCTTAGATCAGGAGACCCAGTACTTC. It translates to CASSLDQETQYF.

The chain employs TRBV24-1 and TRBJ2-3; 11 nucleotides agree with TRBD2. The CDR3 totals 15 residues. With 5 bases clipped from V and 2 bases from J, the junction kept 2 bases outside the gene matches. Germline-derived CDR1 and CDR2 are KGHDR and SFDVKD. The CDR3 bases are TGTGCCACCAGTGGGGGACTAGCGGTCACAGATACGCAGTATTTT. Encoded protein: CATSGGLAVTDTQYF.